This T cell receptor (beta chain) was identified during a study of CD8 T cells in Susac syndrome (dated by TCRdb to 2018 to 2020). For the study in its entirety: Whether CD8+ T cell activation and differentiation in Susac syndrome was antigen driven was tested using repertoire sequencing. Clonality of the CD8+ T cell repertoire was compared between more than 10 healthy donors, about 14 Susac syndrome patients and around 15 multiple sclerosis patients.

High-throughput TCR beta sequencing profiled peripheral blood CD8+ and CD4+ T cells from healthy donors, Susac syndrome patients and multiple sclerosis patients. The healthy donors served as controls matched for age and sex. Bulk CD8+ and CD4+ T cells were purified by magnetic negative isolation, while CD8+ TEMRA cells were enriched using FACS. Blood was collected in EDTA tubes and processed within 24 hours, with PBMCs isolated through density gradient centrifugation. PBMCs intended for TCR sequencing were frozen in liquid nitrogen and were later thawed in a 37 degrees C water bath. A purity of at least 90% was achieved for sorted or isolated CD4+, CD8+ and CD8+ TEMRA cells. The paper's findings and limits, for the study overall: The TCR sequencing and HLA analysis was acknowledged to have included a relatively small number of individuals.

RNA was extracted using the RNeasy kit, and roughly 0.5 to 1 ug of the RNA was reverse transcribed with random hexamers. TCR beta CDR3 regions were amplified with the immunoSEQ multiplex PCR assay covering 54 Vbeta and 13 Jbeta segments. To correct PCR amplification bias, a synthetic template baseline was used for both primer optimization and computational correction. Per the source publication's procedure: Only productive sequences were kept, with reads annotated to V, D and J genes according to IMGT and analyzed in immunoSEQ Analyzer. Clonality was calculated as one minus the Shannon entropy normalized by log2 of the number of productive unique sequences. For each patient and control, public and private clones were evaluated among the 100 most prevalent clones. Clones were defined as Susac-specific if absent from the healthy and MS cohorts, from around 1,000 published viral clones and from other ImmuneACCESS disease sequences. TCRdb reworked the public reads: Q25 trimming with fastp, MiXCR clone assembly, productive beta chains retained. For every CDR3 protein sequence, its rows merge into one entry that carries the most common genes and DNA. V and J calls and clone size were set by TCRdb, not the authors. The sample table contains 130,000 to 150,000 distinct CDR3 sequences; only one count was recorded for over 85% of them. The top ten hold approximately 0.25% of the sample.

A word on this clonotype: The target of this receptor is not known. Base quality data are lacking; no much larger clone is found one base away.

The sample consisted of CD8+ T cells from PBMCs. The receptor was isolated from a human donor in good health.

The CDR3 protein: CASSQEWVYGYTF. The sequenced DNA: TGTGCCAGCAGCCAAGAGTGGGTCTATGGCTACACCTTC. The V and J segments used are TRBV4-2 and TRBJ1-2; a confident D gene designation cannot be given. The CDR3 holds 13 amino acids from the cysteine to the phenylalanine. Of all the DNA, just the CDR3 is kept, 39 bases in frame from base 1. Trimming at the junction amounts to 0 bases on V and 4 bases on J, and the germline ends lie 6 bases apart. CDR1 and CDR2 are read off the germline V gene as LGHNA and YNFKEQ.